This record looks at one T cell receptor (beta chain) sequence and its context. The junction and the germline gene differ at one end; a read error may be behind it. The sample is drawn from a study of neoadjuvant nivolumab and ipilimumab in lung cancer. Looking at the study overall: The combination arm added day-1 ipilimumab 1 mg/kg to nivolumab 3 mg/kg on days 1, 15, 29.

The CDR3 loop spans 14 amino acids. Germline CDR1 reads SNHLY; CDR2 reads FYNNEI. The protocol was immunoSEQ multiplex PCR, while the TCRdb copy is restricted to in-frame clones and leaves out a portion. This table holds around 6,000 clones, 65% found once. V is TRBV2 and J is TRBJ1-2, with 8 bases matching TRBD1. The material sequenced was tumor tissue, taken after neoadjuvant nivolumab, alone or with ipilimumab, at or shortly before surgery. This TCR was recovered from an adult with non-small cell lung cancer. The CDR3 spells CASSAQGAQGGYTF. In DNA, the CDR3 is TGTGCCAGCAGCGCCCAGGGGGCGCAGGGTGGCTACACTTTC.